The entry below describes one T cell receptor (beta chain). The entry originates in a study of technical replicates of blood from a handful of donors. The repertoire was sequenced with immunoSEQ multiplex PCR; TCRdb's copy has only in-frame clones and lacks some. The table has fewer than 75,000 clones, around 87% seen once; the top ten hold 4.6%. The CDR3 extends over 13 amino acids. V dropped 3 bases and J dropped 2 bases, with 7 bases sitting between them. The V gene's germline CDR1 is SNHLY and CDR2 FYNNEI. This sequence was found in a human donor in good health. Some clones in this sample may be carry-over from other donors' samples. The specimen sequenced was PBMCs. The rearrangement uses TRBV2 and TRBJ1-2; possible D gene TRBD1, 6 bases. CDR3 nucleotide sequence: TGTGCCAGCAGTGAGCAGGGGAACTATGGCTACACCTTC. Amino acid sequence: CASSEQGNYGYTF. Supplemented by reference TRBV2 and TRBJ1-2, the full variable domain reads EPEVTQTPSHQVTQMGQEVILRCVPISNHLYFYWYRQILGQKVEFLVSFYNNEISEKSEIFDDQFSVERPDGSNFTLKIRSTKLEDSAMYFCASSEQGNYGYTFGSGTRLTVV.